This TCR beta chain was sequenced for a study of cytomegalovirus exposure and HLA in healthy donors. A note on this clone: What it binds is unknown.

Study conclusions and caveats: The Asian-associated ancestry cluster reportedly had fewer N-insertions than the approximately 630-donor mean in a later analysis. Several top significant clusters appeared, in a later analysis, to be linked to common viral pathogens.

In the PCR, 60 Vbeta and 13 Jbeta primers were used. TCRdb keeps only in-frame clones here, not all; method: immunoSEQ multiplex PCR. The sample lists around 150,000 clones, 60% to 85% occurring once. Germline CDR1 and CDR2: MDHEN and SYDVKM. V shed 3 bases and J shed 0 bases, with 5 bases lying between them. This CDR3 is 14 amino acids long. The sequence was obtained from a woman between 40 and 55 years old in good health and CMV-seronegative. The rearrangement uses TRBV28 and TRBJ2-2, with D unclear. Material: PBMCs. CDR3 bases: TGTGCCAGCAGTTTTTATCCGAACACCGGGGAGCTGTTTTTT. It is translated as CASSFYPNTGELFF. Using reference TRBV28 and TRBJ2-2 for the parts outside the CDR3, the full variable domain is DVKVTQSSRYLVKRTGEKVFLECVQDMDHENMFWYRQDPGLGLRLIYFSYDVKMKEKGDIPEGYSVSREKKERFSLILESASTNQTSMYLCASSFYPNTGELFFGEGSRLTVL.